The subject of this entry is one T cell receptor (beta chain). Its specific antigen is unknown. The record has no base qualities; no much larger clone is one base away. The CDR3 contains 14 residues, cysteine and phenylalanine counted. The retained sequence is limited to the CDR3, 42 bases, with the frame set at the first base. CDR1 and CDR2, per the germline V gene (reference sequence), are SGHKS and YYEKEE. V sheds 4 bases and J sheds 3 bases, leaving 13 bases between their ends. This record belongs to a study of blood T cell repertoires in COVID-19 (dated by TCRdb to about 2020). Background on the whole study: Collaborator samples came from the United States, Italy and Spain and covered acute and convalescent phases of COVID-19. The samples were drawn from the first 160 participants of the ongoing ImmuneRACE study and from 950 to 1,500 subjects provided by 6 global collaborators. Subjects who had been exposed to COVID-19, were actively infected with it, or had recovered from it provided the deeply sampled blood TCRbeta repertoires that made up the dataset. The material from the prospective study consisted of cDNA or gDNA derived from T cells, B-cell-depleted T cells, or PBMCs. The sample metadata nearly always contained a de-identified subject ID, COVID-19 status, age in years and sex. A freely available public database, intended as a resource for researchers studying the immune response to SARS-CoV-2, is where the repertoires were released. HLA class I and class II types, where available, came from metadata supplied by the sample provider rather than from assay-based typing.

Collaborating institutions collected whole blood in K2EDTA tubes following their own protocols. For TCRbeta analysis, collaborators shipped samples in one of three forms: frozen whole blood, isolated PBMCs, or DNA extracted from either of those sample types. General study outcomes and caveats: The amount of clinical and demographic metadata varied by source and participant and was provided uncurated.

TCRbeta CDR3 regions were amplified from genomic DNA by means of the immunoSEQ Assay, a bias-controlled multiplex PCR. The study's processing was this. The number of nucleated cells in each sample was estimated from the amplification of reference gene primers within the assay. To quantify the absolute abundance of each unique TCRbeta CDR3 rearrangement, sequence reads were collapsed and filtered. For each sample, productive Simpson clonality was calculated as the square root of Simpson's diversity index over productive rearrangements. In TCRdb, the immuneACCESS table is reduced to in-frame sequences with V and J assigned. These tables do not hold every clone; where another copy was compared, an unresolved V gene accounts for under half, and the others remain unexplained. The V and J calls and clone size come from that table; D and trimming were worked out from the DNA. The sample has some 150,000 clones on record, around 86% of them singletons. About 2.5% of the sample comes from the top ten.

This sequence uses TRBV5-5 and TRBJ1-1; the D gene cannot be named for sure. This TCR derives from a man aged 50-59 years with active COVID-19. The sample consisted of peripheral blood. The CDR3: CASSPTPMDTEAFF. Read as DNA, the sequence is TGTGCCAGCAGCCCGACTCCGATGGACACTGAAGCTTTCTTT.